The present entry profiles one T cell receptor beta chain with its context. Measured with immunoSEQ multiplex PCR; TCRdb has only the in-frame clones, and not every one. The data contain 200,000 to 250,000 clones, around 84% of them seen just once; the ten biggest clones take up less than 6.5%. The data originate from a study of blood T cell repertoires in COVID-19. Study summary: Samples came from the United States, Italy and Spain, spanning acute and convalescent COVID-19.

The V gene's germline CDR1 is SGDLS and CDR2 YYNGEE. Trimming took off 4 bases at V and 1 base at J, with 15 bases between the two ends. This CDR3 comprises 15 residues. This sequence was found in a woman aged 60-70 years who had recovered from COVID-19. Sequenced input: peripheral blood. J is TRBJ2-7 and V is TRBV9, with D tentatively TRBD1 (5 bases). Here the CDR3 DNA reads TGTGCCAGCAGCCCCCGAGTGGACACTTCCTACGAGCAGTACTTC. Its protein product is CASSPRVDTSYEQYF.